The source of this T cell receptor (beta chain) is a study of T cell repertoires in cytomegalovirus infection. On the study more broadly: Shared public TCR beta signatures pointed to both CMV infection and a matching HLA type. Overall study findings and caveats: Individuals carrying CMV plus the relevant HLA were identified by cumulative frequency of public TCR beta families. There were HLA-C-restricted CMV-specific TCR beta clonotypes dominating the ex vivo response.

Each CDR3 protein gets one entry after TCRdb re-called the reads with MiXCR. Of about 120,000 distinct CDR3 sequences listed, 10% are singletons. This clonotype has ten or more counts. What it binds is not known. The CDR3 sequence is 14 residues long. Between the trimmed V and J ends, which lost 3 bases and 2 bases, there was a span of 11 bases. The germline V gene has CDR1 SGHTA and CDR2 FQGNSA. This chain joins TRBV7-2 and TRBJ2-7, with unresolved D. Material for sequencing was PBMCs, sequenced either directly or after in vitro stimulation (not recorded which). This receptor was obtained from a human donor in good health (CMV status not recorded). Some clones in this sample may be carry-over from other donors' samples. The CDR3 nucleotides are TGTGCCAGCAGCTTGCAGGAGCCCCCCTACGAGCAGTACTTC. It encodes CASSLQEPPYEQYF.